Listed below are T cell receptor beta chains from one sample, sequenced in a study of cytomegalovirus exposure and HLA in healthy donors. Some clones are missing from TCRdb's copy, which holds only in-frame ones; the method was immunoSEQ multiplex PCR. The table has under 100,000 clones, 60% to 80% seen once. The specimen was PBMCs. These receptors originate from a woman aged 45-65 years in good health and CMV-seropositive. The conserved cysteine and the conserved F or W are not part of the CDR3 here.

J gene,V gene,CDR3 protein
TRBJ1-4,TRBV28,ASSLIRDRNNEKLF
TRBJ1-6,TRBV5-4,ASSLGTGDSRNSPLH
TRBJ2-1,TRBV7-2,ASSLLGVGQF
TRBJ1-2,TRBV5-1,ASSLRGPPSVNYGYT
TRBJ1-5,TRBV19,ASSILAGDQPQH
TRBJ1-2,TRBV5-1,ASSSGQGVHGYT
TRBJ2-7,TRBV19,ASSPGGAYEQY
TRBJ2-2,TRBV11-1,ASSLPLAQRAGELF
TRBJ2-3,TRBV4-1,ASSGDWAGVGNTQY
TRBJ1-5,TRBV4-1,ASSRDRWDLQH
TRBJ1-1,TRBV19,ASRNRGANTEAF
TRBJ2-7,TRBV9,ASSSGLAEQY
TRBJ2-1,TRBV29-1,SVPDGTGVPGAYNEQF
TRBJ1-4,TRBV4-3,ASSQGWTGTNEKLF
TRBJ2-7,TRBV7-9,ASSLSGQGSFYEQY
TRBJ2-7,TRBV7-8,ASSFSGQGWEQY
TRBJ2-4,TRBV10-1,ASSESGVNIQY
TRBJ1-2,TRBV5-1,ASSLTTSSYGYT
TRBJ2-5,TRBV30,AWSLGLEETQY
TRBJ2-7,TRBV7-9,ASSPKLGTSYEQY
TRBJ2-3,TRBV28,ASSPALWEGTDTQY
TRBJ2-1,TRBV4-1,ASSQETSGNNNEQF
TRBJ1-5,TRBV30,AWSNNNQPQH
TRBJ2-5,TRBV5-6,ASSSSGIRLETQY
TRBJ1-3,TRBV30,AWSPLGRTIY
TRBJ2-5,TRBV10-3,AIRSEGTQY
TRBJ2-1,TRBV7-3,ASSPGTNYNEQL
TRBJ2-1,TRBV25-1,ASSDGARDEQF
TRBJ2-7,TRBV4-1,ASRGLGGEQY
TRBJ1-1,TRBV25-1,ASSADGRGTEAF
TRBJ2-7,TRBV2,ASRGSGSYEQY
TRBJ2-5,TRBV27,ASSSPLAGGPGPWYQETQY
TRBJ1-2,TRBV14,ASSQAGVYGGYT
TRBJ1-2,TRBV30,ALEGGETYGYT
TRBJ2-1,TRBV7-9,ASSLTLEHNEQF
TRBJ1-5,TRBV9,ASSSGTSNQPQH
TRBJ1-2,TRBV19,ASNMGDF
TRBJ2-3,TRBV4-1,ASSQEPGLLSDTQY
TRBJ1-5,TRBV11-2,ASSPGTGGQPQH
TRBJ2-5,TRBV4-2,ASSRSDKETQY
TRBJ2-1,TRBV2,ASSWGLTYNEQF